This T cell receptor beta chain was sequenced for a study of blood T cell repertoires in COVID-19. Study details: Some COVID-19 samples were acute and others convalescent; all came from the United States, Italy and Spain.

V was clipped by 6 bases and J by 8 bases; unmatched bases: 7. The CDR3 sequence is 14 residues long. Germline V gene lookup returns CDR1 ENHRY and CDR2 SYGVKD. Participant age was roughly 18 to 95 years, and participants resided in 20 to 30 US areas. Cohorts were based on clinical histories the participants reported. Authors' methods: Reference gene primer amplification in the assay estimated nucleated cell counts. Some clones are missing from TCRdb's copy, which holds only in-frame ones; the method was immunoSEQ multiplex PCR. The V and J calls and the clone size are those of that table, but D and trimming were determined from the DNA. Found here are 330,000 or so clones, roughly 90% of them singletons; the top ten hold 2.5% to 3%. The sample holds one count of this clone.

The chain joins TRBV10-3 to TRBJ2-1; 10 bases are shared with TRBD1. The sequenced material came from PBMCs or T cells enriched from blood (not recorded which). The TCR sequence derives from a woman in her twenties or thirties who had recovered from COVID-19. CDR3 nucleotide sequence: TGTGCCATCAGAGGGGACAGGGGTGGCTATGAGCAGTTCTTC. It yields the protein CAIRGDRGGYEQFF.